What follows is one T cell receptor beta chain and its context. Its antigen remains unknown. This specimen comes from a study of T cell repertoires in aging, cancer and after chemotherapy. At the level of the study: Donor ages fell into six groups from 30 or younger up to 70 or older. Repeat sampling of healthy donors over several months to years showed clear clonal overlap.

A mixed TRB-A/B primer pool amplified rearranged TRB by multiplex touch-down PCR. Each CDR3 protein is one row after TCRdb ran MiXCR on the multiplex PCR reads. The repertoire holds about 17,000 distinct CDR3 sequences, with 40% to 55% as singletons. This CDR3 has 15 residues. CDR1 is KGHSH and CDR2 is LQKENI in the germline V gene. Trimming left V 3 bases short and J 8 bases short, with 14 bases between. TCR beta rearrangements were amplified from peripheral blood genomic DNA. Regarding the study as a whole: Compared with age-matched healthy donors, untreated hematological or solid cancer patients showed higher blood TCR clonality.

Specimen: blood. This clonotype was sampled from a human donor in good health. This sequence joins TRBV18 and TRBJ1-6; D perhaps matches TRBD1 (5 bases). The CDR3 region is CASSPMRGGDSPLHF. The CDR3 DNA reads as TGTGCCAGCTCACCCATGAGGGGCGGAGATTCACCCCTCCACTTT. The variable domain in full, completed from reference TRBV18 and TRBJ1-6, reads NAGVMQNPRHLVRRRGQEARLRCSPMKGHSHVYWYRQLPEEGLKFMVYLQKENIIDESGMPKERFSAEFPKEGPSILRIQQVVRGDSAAYFCASSPMRGGDSPLHFGNGTRLTVT.